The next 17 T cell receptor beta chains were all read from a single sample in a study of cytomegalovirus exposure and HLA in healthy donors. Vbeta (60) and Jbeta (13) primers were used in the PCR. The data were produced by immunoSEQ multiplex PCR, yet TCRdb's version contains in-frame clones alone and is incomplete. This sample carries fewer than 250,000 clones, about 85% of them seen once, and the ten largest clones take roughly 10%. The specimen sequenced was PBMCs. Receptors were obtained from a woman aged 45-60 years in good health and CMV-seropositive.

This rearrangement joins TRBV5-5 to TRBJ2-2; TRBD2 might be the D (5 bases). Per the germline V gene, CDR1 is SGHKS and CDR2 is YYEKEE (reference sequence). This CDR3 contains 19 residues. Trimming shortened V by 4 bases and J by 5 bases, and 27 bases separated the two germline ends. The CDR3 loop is CASSHPLEGIPSSTGELFF. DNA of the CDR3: TGTGCCAGCAGCCATCCCCTTGAGGGAATACCCTCATCAACCGGGGAGCTGTTTTTT.

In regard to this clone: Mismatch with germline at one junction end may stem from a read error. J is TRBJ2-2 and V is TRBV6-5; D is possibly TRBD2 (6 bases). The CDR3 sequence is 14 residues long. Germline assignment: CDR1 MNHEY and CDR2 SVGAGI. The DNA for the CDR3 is TGTGCCAGCAGTGACTCGTCGGAGGGCGGGGAGCTGTTTTTT. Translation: CASSDSSEGGELFF.

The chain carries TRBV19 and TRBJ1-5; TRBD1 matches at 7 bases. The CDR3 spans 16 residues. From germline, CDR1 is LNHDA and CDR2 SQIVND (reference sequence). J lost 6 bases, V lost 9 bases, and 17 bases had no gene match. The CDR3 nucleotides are TGTGCCAGCCACAACTGGGCAGGGGGGATCGGTCAGCCCCAGCATTTT. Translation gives CASHNWAGGIGQPQHF.

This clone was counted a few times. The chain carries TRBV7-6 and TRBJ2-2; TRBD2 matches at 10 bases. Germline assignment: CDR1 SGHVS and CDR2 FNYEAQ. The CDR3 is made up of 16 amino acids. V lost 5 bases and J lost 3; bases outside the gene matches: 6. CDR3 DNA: TGTGCCAGCAGCCTACAAGCGGGGGGGTACACCGGGGAGCTGTTTTTT. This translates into CASSLQAGGYTGELFF.

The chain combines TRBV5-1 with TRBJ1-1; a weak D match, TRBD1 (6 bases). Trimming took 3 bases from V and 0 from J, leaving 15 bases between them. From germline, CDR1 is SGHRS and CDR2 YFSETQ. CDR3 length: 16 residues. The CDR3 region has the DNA TGCGCCAGCAGCTCAACCTACGGGACACTGAACACTGAAGCTTTCTTT. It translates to CASSSTYGTLNTEAFF.

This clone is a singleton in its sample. This chain's CDR3 is CAWNKGPYGYTF. Written as DNA, the CDR3 is TGTGCCTGGAATAAGGGGCCCTATGGCTACACCTTC. V gene TRBV30 combines with J gene TRBJ1-2, with a possible D match to TRBD1 (5 bases). Trimming removed 4 bases from V and 4 bases from J, with 10 bases in between. Germline-derived CDR1 and CDR2 are GTSNPN and SVGIG (reference sequence). The CDR3 length is 12 residues.

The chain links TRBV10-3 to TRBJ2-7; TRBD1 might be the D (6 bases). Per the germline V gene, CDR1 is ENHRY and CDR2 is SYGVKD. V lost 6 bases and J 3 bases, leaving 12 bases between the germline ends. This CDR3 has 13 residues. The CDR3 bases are TGTGCCATCAGAAAAGAGGACAGCTACGAGCAGTACTTC. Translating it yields CAIRKEDSYEQYF.

The CDR3 DNA is TGTGCCAGCAGTGAGCGAGACAGCCTCGGTCAGCCCCAGCATTTT. This encodes CASSERDSLGQPQHF. The chain is built from TRBV6-1 and TRBJ1-5, with D possibly being TRBD1 (5 bases). Looked up from germline, CDR1 is MNHNS and CDR2 is SASEGT. This CDR3 is 15 amino acids long. The V gene lost 3 bases and the J gene lost 6 bases, with 15 bases spanning the gap.

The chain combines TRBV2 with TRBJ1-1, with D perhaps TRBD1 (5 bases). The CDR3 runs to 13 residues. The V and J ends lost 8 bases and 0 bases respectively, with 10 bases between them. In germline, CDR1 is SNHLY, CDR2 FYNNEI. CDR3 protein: CASGTGLNTEAFF. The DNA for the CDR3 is TGTGCCAGCGGTACAGGTCTGAACACTGAAGCTTTCTTT. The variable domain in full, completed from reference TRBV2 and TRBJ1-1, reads EPEVTQTPSHQVTQMGQEVILRCVPISNHLYFYWYRQILGQKVEFLVSFYNNEISEKSEIFDDQFSVERPDGSNFTLKIRSTKLEDSAMYFCASGTGLNTEAFFGQGTRLTVV.

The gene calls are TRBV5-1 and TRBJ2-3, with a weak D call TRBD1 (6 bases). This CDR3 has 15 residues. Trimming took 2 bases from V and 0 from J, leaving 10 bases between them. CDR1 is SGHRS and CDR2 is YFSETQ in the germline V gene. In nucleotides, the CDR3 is TGCGCCAGCAGCTTTCGACAGGCTAGCACAGATACGCAGTATTTT. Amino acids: CASSFRQASTDTQYF.

The CDR3 loop reads CASSSTGRNTEAFF. The CDR3 DNA is TGTGCCAGCAGCTCAACAGGGAGGAACACTGAAGCTTTCTTT. This chain connects TRBV7-3 to TRBJ1-1, with D possibly TRBD1 on 6 matching bases. This CDR3 spans 14 amino acids. Germline V lookup: CDR1 SGHTA, CDR2 FQGTGA. Trimming left V 4 bases short and J 1 base short, with 10 bases between.

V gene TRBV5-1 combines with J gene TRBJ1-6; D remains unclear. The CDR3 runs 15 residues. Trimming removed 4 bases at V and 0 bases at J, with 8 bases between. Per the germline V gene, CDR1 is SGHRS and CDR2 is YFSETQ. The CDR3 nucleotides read TGCGCCAGCAGCATGGACGGCTCCTATAATTCACCCCTCCACTTT. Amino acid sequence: CASSMDGSYNSPLHF.

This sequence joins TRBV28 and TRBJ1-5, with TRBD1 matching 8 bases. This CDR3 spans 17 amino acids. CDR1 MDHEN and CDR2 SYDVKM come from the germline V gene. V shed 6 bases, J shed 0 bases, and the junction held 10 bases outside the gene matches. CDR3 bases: TGTGCCAGCAGGGCCCGGACAGGGATTTATAGCAATCAGCCCCAGCATTTT. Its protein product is CASRARTGIYSNQPQHF.

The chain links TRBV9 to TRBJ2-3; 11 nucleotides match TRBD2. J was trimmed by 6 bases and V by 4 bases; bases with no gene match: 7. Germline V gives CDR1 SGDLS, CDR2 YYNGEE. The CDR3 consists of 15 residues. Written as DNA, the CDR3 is TGTGCCAGCAGCAGTACTAGCGGGGGATGGGATACGCAGTATTTT. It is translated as CASSSTSGGWDTQYF.

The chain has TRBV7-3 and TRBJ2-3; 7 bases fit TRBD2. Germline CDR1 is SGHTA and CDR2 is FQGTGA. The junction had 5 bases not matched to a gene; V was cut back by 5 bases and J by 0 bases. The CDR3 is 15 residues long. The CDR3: CASSPGGTSTDTQYF. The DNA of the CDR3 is TGTGCCAGCAGCCCGGGGGGAACTAGCACAGATACGCAGTATTTT.

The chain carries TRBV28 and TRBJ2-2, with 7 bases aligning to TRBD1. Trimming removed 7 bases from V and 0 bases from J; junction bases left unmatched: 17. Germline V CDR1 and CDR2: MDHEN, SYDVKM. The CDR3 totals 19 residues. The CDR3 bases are TGTGCCAGCACCCCGGACATCAGACAGGGTAGGCCGAACACCGGGGAGCTGTTTTTT. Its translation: CASTPDIRQGRPNTGELFF.

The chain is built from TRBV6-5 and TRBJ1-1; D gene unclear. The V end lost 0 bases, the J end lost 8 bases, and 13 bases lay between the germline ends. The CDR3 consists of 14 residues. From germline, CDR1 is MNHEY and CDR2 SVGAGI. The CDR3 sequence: CASSYSRGAEEAFF. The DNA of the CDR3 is TGTGCCAGCAGTTACTCGCGGGGAGCCGAAGAAGCTTTCTTT.